This T cell receptor beta chain emerged from a study of human T cells and chemical hapten exposure. Described time point: patch test 3, about 24 weeks after DPC sensitization. This sample's treatment: therapeutic diphenylcyclopropenone sensitization with weekly scalp DPC. Unfractionated whole blood was the source of the extracted total RNA. V shed 4 bases and J 0 bases; nucleotides not matched to a gene: 11. The CDR3 has 17 amino acids. Germline V CDR1 and CDR2: SQVTM, ANQGSEA. TCRdb re-derived calls from the RACE reads in MiXCR, one entry per CDR3 protein. The table records tens of thousands of distinct CDR3 sequences, 10% to 15% of them present only once. This clonotype has just a few counts. Its matching antigen is unknown. Study-level findings and limits: Given that the donors had alopecia, their immune response may differ from that seen in healthy people. The study found that PT1 expanded TCR counts correlated positively with patch test score.

The genes are TRBV29-1 and TRBJ2-1; 8 nucleotides align to TRBD2. Sequences were derived from whole blood, sampled in connection with sensitization to the hapten diphenylcyclopropenone (DPC). The TCR comes from a woman between 50 and 59 years old with alopecia areata. Some clones in this sample may be carry-over from other donors' samples. The CDR3 DNA reads TGCAGCGTTGGTCGGGCGGGAGGAGTTTCCTCCTACAATGAGCAGTTCTTC. This translates into CSVGRAGGVSSYNEQFF.